This T cell receptor beta chain was identified during a study of T cell responses to AZD1222 COVID-19 vaccine. Study-wide results and limits: Repertoires were sampled only after the peak T cell response. Spike-specific TCR repertoires showed rising breadth and depth after two AZD1222 doses.

This CDR3 spans 12 amino acids. Trimming removed 5 bases from V and 6 bases from J, with 11 bases in between. Germline V lookup: CDR1 MGHDK, CDR2 SYGVNS. The method was immunoSEQ multiplex PCR; TCRdb's version includes in-frame clones alone and lacks a portion of them. The sample yields about 83,000 clones, approximately 92% seen once. A remark on this clone: Its antigen is undetermined.

This receptor was taken from an adult in good health. The chain recombines TRBV25-1 with TRBJ2-7; D is possibly TRBD2 (6 bases). The source material was peripheral blood, sampled on day 0 of AZD1222 vaccination. The CDR3 sequence: CASSRVGGEQYF. The DNA for the CDR3 is TGTGCCAGCAGTCGTGTGGGGGGCGAGCAGTACTTC.